The T cell receptor beta chain described here comes from a study of CD8+ T cells in alopecia areata. At the level of the study: The graft donors were approximately 6-12-month-old C3H/HeJ mice with spontaneous alopecia, and their skin went to approximately 7-11-week-old female C3H/HeJ mice.

With respect to this clone: At residue 13, the TCRdb protein and translated DNA are inconsistent; the protein given comes from the DNA. Gene names denote mouse genes. The read falls 3 residues short of the CDR3 end, and the missing part is taken from the germline J gene.

The V end lost 0 bases, the J end lost 0 bases, and 9 bases lay between the germline ends. Germline CDR1 and CDR2: NSQYPW and LRSPGD (reference sequence). The CDR3 extends over 16 amino acids. RNA, once extracted, was reverse transcribed into cDNA for use as the sequencing template. TCRdb's table, derived via immunoSEQ multiplex PCR, lists solely in-frame clones and lacks some. Sampling found some 110,000 clones, none seen once. The chain couples TRBV1 to TRBJ1-3; no reliable D call. The sequencing input was lesional skin. The source is a C3H/HeJ mouse with alopecia areata. Strain haplotype at MHC: H2-k. The CDR3 region is CTCSADLQNSGNTLYF. CDR3 DNA (partial): TGCACCTGCAGTGCAGATCTCCAGAATTCTGGAAATACG.